What follows are 31 T cell receptor beta chains derived from one specimen sequenced in a study of blood T cell repertoires in COVID-19. Generated by immunoSEQ multiplex PCR, the TCRdb table keeps only in-frame clones and is missing some. The profile shows 120,000 to 150,000 clones, approximately 80% of them singletons. The material sequenced was peripheral blood. Receptors were obtained from a human donor with acute or convalescent COVID-19. The donor label of this sample is uncertain.

J is TRBJ1-1 and V is TRBV19; D is perhaps TRBD1 (5 bases). Germline V CDR1 and CDR2: LNHDA, SQIVND (reference sequence). V shed 6 bases and J shed 9 bases, with 17 bases lying between them. This CDR3 has 13 residues. The CDR3 coding sequence is TGTGCCAGTAGCCCACAGGCCCCTGGTAAAGCTTTCTTT. The encoded protein is CASSPQAPGKAFF.

The V and J genes are TRBV7-2 and TRBJ2-2, with D perhaps matching TRBD1 (5 bases). V gave up 5 bases and J gave up 1 base, with 5 bases separating them. Per germline, CDR1 SGHTA and CDR2 FQGNSA. CDR3 length: 13 amino acids. Here the CDR3 reads CASSQGNTGELFF. CDR3 coding DNA: TGTGCCAGCAGCCAGGGGAACACCGGGGAGCTGTTTTTT. Drawing the rest from reference TRBV7-2 and TRBJ2-2, the complete variable domain is GAGVSQSPSNKVTEKGKDVELRCDPISGHTALYWYRQSLGQGLEFLIYFQGNSAPDKSGLPSDRFSAERTGGSVSTLTIQRTQQEDSAVYLCASSQGNTGELFFGEGSRLTVL.

This chain joins TRBV9 and TRBJ2-5, with 10 bases matching TRBD2. CDR1 is SGDLS, CDR2 YYNGEE, per germline. The CDR3 totals 15 residues. V dropped 4 bases and J dropped 5; count of bases not matched to a gene: 8. The CDR3 sequence is CASSPSGGAWETQYF. The CDR3 DNA follows: TGTGCCAGCAGCCCGAGCGGGGGGGCATGGGAGACCCAGTACTTC.

This rearrangement joins TRBV14 to TRBJ2-3; D is unclear. The CDR3 is 13 residues long. Trimming took off 4 bases at V and 0 bases at J, with 5 bases between the two ends. From germline, CDR1 is SGHDN and CDR2 FVKESK. CDR3 amino acids: CASSPFSTDTQYF. In nucleotides, the CDR3 is TGTGCCAGCAGCCCATTTAGCACAGATACGCAGTATTTT.

The V gene is TRBV24-1, the J gene TRBJ2-3; 8 bases match TRBD1. Trimming cost V 7 bases and J 1 base; bases outside gene matches: 3. This CDR3 is built from 14 residues. Germline V CDR1 and CDR2: KGHDR, SFDVKD. This chain's CDR3 is CATRPGQGTDTQYF. The DNA of the CDR3 is TGTGCCACCAGGCCGGGACAGGGCACAGATACGCAGTATTTT.

This clone appeared a few times. CDR3 residues: CASSTYGRGLDNQPQHF. The CDR3 DNA is TGTGCCAGCAGCACCTATGGCAGGGGGCTTGACAATCAGCCCCAGCATTTT. The rearrangement links TRBV5-6 to TRBJ1-5, with 8 nucleotides matching TRBD1. V dropped 4 bases and J dropped 3; count of bases not matched to a gene: 12. CDR3 length: 17 residues. Germline assignment: CDR1 SGHDT and CDR2 YYEEEE.

This clone was seen only once. This chain uses TRBV19 with TRBJ1-5; D gene ambiguous. The CDR3 spans 12 residues. Looked up from germline, CDR1 is LNHDA and CDR2 is SQIVND (reference sequence). The ends were cut back, 5 bases at V and 4 bases at J, with 6 bases in the middle. CDR3 nucleotide sequence: TGTGCCAGTAGTTCGGGAAATCAGCCCCAGCATTTT. Its translation is CASSSGNQPQHF.

This clone was seen just once. This chain links TRBV7-9 with TRBJ2-1; 8 bases fit TRBD1. Unmatched junction bases numbered 6, after V lost 5 bases and J lost 0 bases. The CDR3 is 16 residues long. Per germline, CDR1 SEHNR and CDR2 FQNEAQ (reference sequence). The CDR3 loop reads CASSAGTGSSYNEQFF. CDR3 sequence (DNA): TGTGCCAGCAGCGCAGGGACAGGAAGCTCCTACAATGAGCAGTTCTTC.

V and J are TRBV13 and TRBJ1-1; D is perhaps TRBD1 (5 bases). In germline, CDR1 is PRHDT, CDR2 FYEKMQ (reference sequence). Trimming pared 1 base from V and 1 base from J, leaving 7 bases between. The CDR3 spans 14 residues. The DNA of the CDR3 is TGTGCCAGCAGCTTAGCCAGGGCGAACACTGAAGCTTTCTTT. It yields the protein CASSLARANTEAFF.

The chain employs TRBV5-1 and TRBJ2-6; D ambiguous. Per germline, CDR1 SGHRS and CDR2 YFSETQ. The V gene lost 2 bases and the J gene lost 0 bases, with 12 bases spanning the gap. The CDR3 runs to 17 residues. The CDR3 DNA sequence: TGCGCCAGCAGCTTAACCCTCGCTAACTCTGGGGCCAACGTCCTGACTTTC. The encoded protein is CASSLTLANSGANVLTF.

The V gene is TRBV6-5, the J gene TRBJ2-3, with TRBD2 as a possible D gene (5 bases). The ends were cut back, 5 bases at V and 8 bases at J, with 11 bases in the middle. CDR3 length: 12 residues. Per the germline V gene, CDR1 is MNHEY and CDR2 is SVGAGI. The CDR3 loop is CASSPLGSTQYF. Here the CDR3 DNA reads TGTGCCAGCAGTCCCCTGGGGAGTACGCAGTATTTT.

The gene calls are TRBV27 and TRBJ1-5; the D gene is possibly TRBD1 (5 bases). The CDR3 is 14 residues long. Germline CDR1 and CDR2: MNHEY and SMNVEV (reference sequence). V was shortened by 5 bases and J by 6 bases, with 14 bases between the two germline ends. The CDR3 bases are TGTGCCAGCAGTACTCTCCAGGGTGGTCAGCCCCAGCATTTT. This translates into CASSTLQGGQPQHF.

The genes are TRBV5-6 and TRBJ2-2, with 8 bases identical to TRBD2. V shed 0 bases, J shed 2 bases, and the junction held 6 bases outside the gene matches. The CDR3 sequence is 17 residues long. Germline V gene lookup returns CDR1 SGHDT and CDR2 YYEEEE. CDR3 protein: CASSLGASGYNTGELFF. The DNA for the CDR3 is TGTGCCAGCAGCTTGGGGGCTAGCGGGTACAACACCGGGGAGCTGTTTTTT.

This chain joins TRBV11-2 and TRBJ2-1, with TRBD2 matching over 7 bases. There are 17 residues in the CDR3. The germline V gene has CDR1 SGHAT and CDR2 FQNNGV. Trimming took 2 bases from V and 4 from J; bases not matched to a gene: 11. CDR3 coding DNA: TGTGCCAGCAGCTTATCCAGATGGCGGGGGAGTTACAATGAGCAGTTCTTC. Residues: CASSLSRWRGSYNEQFF.

CDR3 amino acids: CASSLSGTGTGYTF. The CDR3 nucleotides read TGTGCCAGCAGCCTTTCCGGGACAGGGACTGGCTACACCTTC. This chain uses TRBV9 with TRBJ1-2; TRBD1 aligns across 9 bases. This CDR3 has 14 residues. Germline CDR1 and CDR2: SGDLS and YYNGEE. V trimming: 4 bases; J trimming: 7 bases; junction bases outside the gene matches: 8.

This rearrangement joins TRBV5-5 to TRBJ2-7, with a possible D match to TRBD1 (6 bases). The CDR3 is 15 amino acids. Germline V gives CDR1 SGHKS, CDR2 YYEKEE (reference sequence). The V end was cut by 0 bases, the J end by 5 bases, with 15 bases between. CDR3 DNA sequence: TGTGCCAGCAGCTTGGGGCCACAGGGCATCGACGAGCAGTACGTC. This sequence encodes CASSLGPQGIDEQYV.

The V gene is TRBV25-1, the J gene TRBJ2-1; TRBD2 matches 10 bases. CDR1 and CDR2 from the germline V gene are MGHDK and SYGVNS. The CDR3 covers 15 residues. Trimming removed 2 bases from V and 11 bases from J; junction bases left unmatched: 9. The CDR3 reads CASSEERASGGKQFF. The CDR3 coding sequence is TGTGCCAGCAGTGAAGAGCGGGCTAGCGGGGGTAAGCAGTTCTTC.

The chain carries TRBV24-1 and TRBJ1-2, with D possibly being TRBD1 (5 bases). Germline assignment: CDR1 KGHDR and CDR2 SFDVKD. The CDR3 contains 14 residues. Between the trimmed V and J ends, which lost 4 bases and 4 bases, there was a span of 12 bases. The DNA of the CDR3 is TGTGCCACCAGTGACCCGGGACTAGGCTATGGCTACACCTTC. This sequence encodes CATSDPGLGYGYTF.

This clone was recorded many times. V usage is TRBV4-1 and J usage is TRBJ1-2, with D hard to call. The V end lost 6 bases, the J end lost 7 bases, and 15 bases lay between the germline ends. This CDR3 is 13 amino acids long. Germline V CDR1 and CDR2: MGHRA, YSYEKL. CDR3 bases: TGCGCCAGCAGTCGAGGATTAACCCTTGGCTACACCTTC. Protein product: CASSRGLTLGYTF.

The chain couples TRBV5-1 to TRBJ1-2; D gene unclear. The ends were cut back, 0 bases at V and 11 bases at J, with 8 bases in the middle. The CDR3 sequence is 11 residues long. Germline lookup yields CDR1 SGHRS and CDR2 YFSETQ. CDR3 nucleotide sequence: TGCGCCAGCAGCTTGGTCGGTTCTTACACCTTC. Residues: CASSLVGSYTF.

This chain uses TRBV21-1 with TRBJ2-4; the table's D call of TRBD1 was not tested on the DNA. TRBV21-1 is a documented pseudogene. This CDR3 has 15 residues. This CDR3 reads CASSKGYHRKNIQYF. For the CDR3, the DNA is TGTGCCAGCAGCAAAGGATATCACAGAAAAAACATTCAGTACTTC.

The V call is TRBV16, the J call TRBJ1-2; D is unresolved. Germline values: CDR1 KGHSY, CDR2 FQNENV. The V gene lost 0 bases and the J gene lost 2 bases, with 13 bases spanning the gap. This CDR3 comprises 16 residues. The CDR3 region is CASSQSYGEVNYGYTF. CDR3 bases: TGTGCCAGCAGCCAATCGTACGGGGAGGTCAACTATGGCTACACCTTC.

For this clone: Other DNA sequences within the sample encode an identical CDR3. The J gene is TRBJ1-1, the V gene TRBV5-1; TRBD1 matches 11 bases. The junction had 3 bases not matched to a gene; V was cut back by 3 bases and J by 5 bases. The CDR3 is 14 residues long. The germline V gene encodes CDR1 SGHRS and CDR2 YFSETQ. CDR3 protein: CASSSGTGGTEAFF. For the CDR3, the DNA is TGCGCCAGCAGCTCCGGGACAGGGGGGACTGAAGCTTTCTTT.

The V gene is TRBV18, the J gene TRBJ1-5; tentatively, D is TRBD1 (6 bases). CDR3 length: 14 amino acids. Trimming stripped 6 bases from V and 3 bases from J, with 12 bases between. CDR1 KGHSH and CDR2 LQKENI come from the germline V gene. CDR3 in amino acids: CASSPTGNNQPQHF. CDR3 coding DNA: TGTGCCAGCTCCCCGACAGGAAACAATCAGCCCCAGCATTTT.

Here the CDR3 reads CAWSNRDEAFF. CDR3 DNA: TGTGCCTGGAGTAACAGGGATGAAGCTTTCTTT. J is TRBJ1-1 and V is TRBV30; possibly TRBD1 for D (6 bases). Germline CDR1 is GTSNPN and CDR2 is SVGIG (reference sequence). V lost 2 bases, J lost 7 bases, and 8 bases lay in between. The CDR3 runs 11 residues.

This clone was counted a single time. This chain connects TRBV20-1 to TRBJ2-7; maybe TRBD2 (6 bases). Germline CDR1 reads DFQATT; CDR2 reads SNEGSKA (reference sequence). The length of the CDR3 is 16 residues. The V end was cut by 3 bases, the J end by 1 base, with 19 bases between. The CDR3 nucleotides are TGCAGTGCTAGTCCTATGGGGGGAGTACGGTCCTACGAGCAGTACTTC. Its protein product is CSASPMGGVRSYEQYF.

J is TRBJ1-3 and V is TRBV4-2; the D gene is possibly TRBD1 (5 bases). CDR1 is LGHNA and CDR2 is YNFKEQ in the germline V gene. Trimming removed 0 bases from V and 4 bases from J, with 16 bases in between. The CDR3 extends over 17 amino acids. The CDR3 DNA is TGTGCCAGCAGCCAAGACTGGGGATCCAGGGCCGGAAACACCATATATTTT. The encoded protein is CASSQDWGSRAGNTIYF.

The chain combines TRBV18 with TRBJ2-6; D not resolved. Trimming left V 3 bases short and J 1 base short, with 13 bases between. The germline gives CDR1 KGHSH, CDR2 LQKENI. CDR3 length equals 17 residues. The CDR3 bases are TGTGCCAGCTCACCTCTGACACGTACTTCTGGGGCCAACGTCCTGACTTTC. Protein product: CASSPLTRTSGANVLTF. The variable domain in full, with the rest retrieved from reference TRBV18 and TRBJ2-6, is NAGVMQNPRHLVRRRGQEARLRCSPMKGHSHVYWYRQLPEEGLKFMVYLQKENIIDESGMPKERFSAEFPKEGPSILRIQQVVRGDSAAYFCASSPLTRTSGANVLTFGAGSRLTVL.

The chain uses TRBV2 and TRBJ2-1, with D unclear. Germline-derived CDR1 and CDR2 are SNHLY and FYNNEI. The CDR3 contains 12 residues. The V end lost 7 bases, the J end lost 4 bases, and 8 bases lay between the germline ends. The CDR3 nucleotides read TGTGCCAGCACTACAGATTACAATGAGCAGTTCTTC. Translation gives CASTTDYNEQFF.

The gene calls are TRBV7-9 and TRBJ1-2; D gene uncertain. This CDR3 contains 12 residues. Germline CDR1 is SEHNR and CDR2 is FQNEAQ (reference sequence). V lost 1 base, J lost 3 bases, and 3 bases lay in between. CDR3 region: CASSLGDYGYTF. CDR3 sequence (DNA): TGTGCCAGCAGCTTAGGCGACTATGGCTACACCTTC. The full variable domain, in which reference TRBV7-9 and TRBJ1-2 provide the parts outside the CDR3, is DTGVSQNPRHKITKRGQNVTFRCDPISEHNRLYWYRQTLGQGPEFLTYFQNEAQLEKSRLLSDRFSAERPKGSFSTLEIQRTEQGDSAMYLCASSLGDYGYTFGSGTRLTVV.

J is TRBJ1-6 and V is TRBV2, with D hard to call. The CDR3 runs 14 residues. The germline V gene has CDR1 SNHLY and CDR2 FYNNEI. Trimming removed 1 base at V and 9 bases at J, with 10 bases between. CDR3 sequence (DNA): TGTGCCAGCAGTGAAGTCCCGGGGTTTTCACCCCTCCACTTT. Amino acid sequence: CASSEVPGFSPLHF.